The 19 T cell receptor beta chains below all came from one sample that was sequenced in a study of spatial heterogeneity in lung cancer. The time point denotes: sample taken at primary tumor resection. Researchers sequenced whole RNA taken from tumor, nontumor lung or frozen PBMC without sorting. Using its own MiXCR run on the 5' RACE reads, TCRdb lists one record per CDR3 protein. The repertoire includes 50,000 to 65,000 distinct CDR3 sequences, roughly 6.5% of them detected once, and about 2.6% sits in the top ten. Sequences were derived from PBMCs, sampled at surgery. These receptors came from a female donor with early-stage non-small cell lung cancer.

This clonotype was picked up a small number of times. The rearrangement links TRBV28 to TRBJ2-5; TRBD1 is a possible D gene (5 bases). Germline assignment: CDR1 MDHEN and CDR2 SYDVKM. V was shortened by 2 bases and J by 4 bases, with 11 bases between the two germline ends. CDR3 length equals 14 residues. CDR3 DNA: TGTGCCAGCAGTTTAAGCCAGGGCTTAGAGACCCAGTACTTC. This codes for CASSLSQGLETQYF.

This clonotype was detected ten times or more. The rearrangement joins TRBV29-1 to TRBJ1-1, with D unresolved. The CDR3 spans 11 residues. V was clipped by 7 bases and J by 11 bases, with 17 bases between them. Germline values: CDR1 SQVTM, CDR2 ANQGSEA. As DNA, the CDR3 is TGCAGCGCTGCGCAGGCCCTCGGGGCTTTCTTT. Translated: CSAAQALGAFF.

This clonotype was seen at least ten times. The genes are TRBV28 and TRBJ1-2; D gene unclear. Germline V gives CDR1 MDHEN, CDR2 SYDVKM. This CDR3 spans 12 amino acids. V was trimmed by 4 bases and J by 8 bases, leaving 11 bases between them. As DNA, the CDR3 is TGTGCCAGCAGTTCCTCCGGGGAGGGCTACACCTTC. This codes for CASSSSGEGYTF.

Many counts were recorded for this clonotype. Here the CDR3 reads CASSFSFTGDTQYF. DNA of the CDR3: TGTGCCAGCAGCTTCTCGTTCACAGGAGATACGCAGTATTTT. The V call is TRBV7-9, the J call TRBJ2-3; D might be TRBD1 (5 bases). Trimming took off 3 bases at V and 5 bases at J, with 12 bases between the two ends. Germline CDR1 is SEHNR and CDR2 is FQNEAQ (reference sequence). This CDR3 contains 14 residues.

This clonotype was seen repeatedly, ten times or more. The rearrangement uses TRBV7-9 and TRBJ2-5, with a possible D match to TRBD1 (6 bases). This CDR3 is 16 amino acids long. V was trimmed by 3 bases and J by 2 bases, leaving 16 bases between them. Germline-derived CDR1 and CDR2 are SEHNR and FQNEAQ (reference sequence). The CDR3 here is CASSFRQVQGQETQYF. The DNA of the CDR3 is TGTGCCAGCAGCTTCAGACAGGTCCAGGGGCAAGAGACCCAGTACTTC. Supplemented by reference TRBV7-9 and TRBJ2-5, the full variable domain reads DTGVSQNPRHKITKRGQNVTFRCDPISEHNRLYWYRQTLGQGPEFLTYFQNEAQLEKSRLLSDRFSAERPKGSFSTLEIQRTEQGDSAMYLCASSFRQVQGQETQYFGPGTRLLVL.

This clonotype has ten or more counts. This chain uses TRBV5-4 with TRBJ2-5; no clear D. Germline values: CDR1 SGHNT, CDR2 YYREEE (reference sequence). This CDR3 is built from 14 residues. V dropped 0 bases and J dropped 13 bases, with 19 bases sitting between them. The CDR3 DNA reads TGTGCCAGCAGCTTGGGGGAATGGAGCTCGGAGCGGTACTTC. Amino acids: CASSLGEWSSERYF.

This chain's CDR3 is CASMAGDSNEKLFF. The CDR3, as DNA: TGTGCCAGCATGGCGGGGGACAGTAATGAAAAACTGTTTTTT. The rearrangement uses TRBV28 and TRBJ1-4; 7 bases line up with TRBD1. V was pared by 7 bases and J by 4 bases, with 6 bases of the junction left unmatched. This CDR3 spans 14 amino acids. Germline assignment: CDR1 MDHEN and CDR2 SYDVKM. The variable domain in full, completed from reference TRBV28 and TRBJ1-4, reads DVKVTQSSRYLVKRTGEKVFLECVQDMDHENMFWYRQDPGLGLRLIYFSYDVKMKEKGDIPEGYSVSREKKERFSLILESASTNQTSMYLCASMAGDSNEKLFFGSGTQLSVL.

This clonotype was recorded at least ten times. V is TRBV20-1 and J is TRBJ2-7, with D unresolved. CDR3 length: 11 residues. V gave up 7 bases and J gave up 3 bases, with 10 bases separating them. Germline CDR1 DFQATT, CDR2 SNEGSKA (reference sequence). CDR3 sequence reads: CSVIGSYEQYF. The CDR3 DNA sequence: TGCAGTGTAATCGGCAGCTACGAGCAGTACTTC.

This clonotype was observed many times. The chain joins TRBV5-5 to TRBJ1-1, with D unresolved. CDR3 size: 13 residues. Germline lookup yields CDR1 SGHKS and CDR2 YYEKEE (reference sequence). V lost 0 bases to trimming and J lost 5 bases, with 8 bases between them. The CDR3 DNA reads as TGTGCCAGCAGCTTGGTGAGCGAGACTGAAGCTTTCTTT. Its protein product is CASSLVSETEAFF. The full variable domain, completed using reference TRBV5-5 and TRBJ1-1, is DAGVTQSPTHLIKTRGQQVTLRCSPISGHKSVSWYQQVLGQGPQFIFQYYEKEERGRGNFPDRFSARQFPNYSSELNVNALLLGDSALYLCASSLVSETEAFFGQGTRLTVV.

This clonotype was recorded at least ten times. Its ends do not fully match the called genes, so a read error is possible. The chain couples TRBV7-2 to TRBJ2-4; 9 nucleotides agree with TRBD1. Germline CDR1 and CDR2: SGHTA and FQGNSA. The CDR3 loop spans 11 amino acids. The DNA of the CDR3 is TGTGCCAGCAGCTTGGGGGACAGGGTACACTTC. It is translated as CASSLGDRVHF.

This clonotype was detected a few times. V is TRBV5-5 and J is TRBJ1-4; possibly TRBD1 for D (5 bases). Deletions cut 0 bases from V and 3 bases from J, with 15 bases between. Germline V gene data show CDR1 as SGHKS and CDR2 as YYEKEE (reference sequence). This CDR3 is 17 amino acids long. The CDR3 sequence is CASSLVAGPAPNEKLFF. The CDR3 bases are TGTGCCAGCAGCTTGGTCGCGGGGCCGGCTCCTAATGAAAAACTGTTTTTT.

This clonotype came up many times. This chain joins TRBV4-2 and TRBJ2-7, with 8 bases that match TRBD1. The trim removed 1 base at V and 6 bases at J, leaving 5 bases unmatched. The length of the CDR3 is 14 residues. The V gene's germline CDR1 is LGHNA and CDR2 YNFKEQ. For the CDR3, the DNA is TGTGCCAGCAGCCAAGCCCAGGGGGCGAGCGAGCAGTACTTC. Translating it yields CASSQAQGASEQYF.

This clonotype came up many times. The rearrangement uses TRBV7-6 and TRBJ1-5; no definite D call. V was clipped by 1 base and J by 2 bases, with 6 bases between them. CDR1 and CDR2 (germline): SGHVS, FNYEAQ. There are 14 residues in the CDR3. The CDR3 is CASSLGPRNQPQHF. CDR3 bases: TGTGCCAGCAGCTTAGGCCCCCGCAATCAGCCCCAGCATTTT.

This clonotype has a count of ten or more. CDR3 sequence: CASSLQRGGADTQYF. CDR3 in DNA: TGTGCCAGCAGCCTCCAGCGGGGGGGCGCAGATACGCAGTATTTT. The genes are TRBV7-9 and TRBJ2-3; 10 nucleotides line up with TRBD2. There are 15 residues in the CDR3. Germline V gives CDR1 SEHNR, CDR2 FQNEAQ (reference sequence). The ends lost 5 bases at V and 4 bases at J; junction bases unmatched: 6.

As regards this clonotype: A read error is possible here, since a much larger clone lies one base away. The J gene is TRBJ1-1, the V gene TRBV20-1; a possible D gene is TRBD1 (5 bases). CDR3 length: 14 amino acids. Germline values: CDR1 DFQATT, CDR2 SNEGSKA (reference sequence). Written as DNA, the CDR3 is TGCAGTGCTACAAGAGGGGCCCTGAACACTGTAGCTTTCTTT. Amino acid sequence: CSATRGALNTVAFF.

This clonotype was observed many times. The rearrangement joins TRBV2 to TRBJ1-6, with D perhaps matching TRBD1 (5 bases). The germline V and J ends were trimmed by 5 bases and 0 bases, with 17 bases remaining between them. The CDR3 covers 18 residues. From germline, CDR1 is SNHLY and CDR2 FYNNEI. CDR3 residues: CASSRRDLPTSYNSPLHF. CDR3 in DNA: TGTGCCAGCAGTCGCAGGGACCTCCCGACCTCCTATAATTCACCCCTCCACTTT.

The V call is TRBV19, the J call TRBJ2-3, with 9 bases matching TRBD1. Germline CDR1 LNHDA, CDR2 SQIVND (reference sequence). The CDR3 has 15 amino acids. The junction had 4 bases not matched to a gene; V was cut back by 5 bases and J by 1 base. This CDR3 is CASSPRQGGTDTQYF. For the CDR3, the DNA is TGTGCCAGTAGTCCCCGACAGGGGGGCACAGATACGCAGTATTTT.

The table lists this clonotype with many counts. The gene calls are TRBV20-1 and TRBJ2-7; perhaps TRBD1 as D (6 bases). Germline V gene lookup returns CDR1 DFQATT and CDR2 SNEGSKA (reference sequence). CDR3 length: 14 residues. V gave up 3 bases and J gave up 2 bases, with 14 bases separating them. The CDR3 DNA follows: TGCAGTGCTAGCAGGACAGAGTATCCCTACGAGCAGTACTTC. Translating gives CSASRTEYPYEQYF.

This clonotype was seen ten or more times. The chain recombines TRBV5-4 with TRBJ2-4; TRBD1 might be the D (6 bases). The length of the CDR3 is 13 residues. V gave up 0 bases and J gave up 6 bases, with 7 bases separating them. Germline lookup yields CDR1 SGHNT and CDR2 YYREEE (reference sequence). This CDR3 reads CASSLDRANIQYF. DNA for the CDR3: TGTGCCAGCAGCTTGGACAGGGCAAACATTCAGTACTTC. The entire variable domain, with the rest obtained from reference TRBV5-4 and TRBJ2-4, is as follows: ETGVTQSPTHLIKTRGQQVTLRCSSQSGHNTVSWYQQALGQGPQFIFQYYREEENGRGNFPPRFSGLQFPNYSSELNVNALELDDSALYLCASSLDRANIQYFGAGTRLSVL.